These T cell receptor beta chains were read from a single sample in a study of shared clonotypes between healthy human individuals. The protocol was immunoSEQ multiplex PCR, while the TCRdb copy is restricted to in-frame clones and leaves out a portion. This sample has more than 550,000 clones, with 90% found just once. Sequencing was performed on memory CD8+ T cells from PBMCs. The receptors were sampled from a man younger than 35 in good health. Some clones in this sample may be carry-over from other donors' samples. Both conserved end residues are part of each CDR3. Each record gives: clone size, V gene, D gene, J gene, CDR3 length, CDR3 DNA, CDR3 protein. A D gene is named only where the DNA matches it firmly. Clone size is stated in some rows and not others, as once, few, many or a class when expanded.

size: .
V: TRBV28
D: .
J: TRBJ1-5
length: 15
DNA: TGTGCCAGCAGCCCGAGGGAAAACGGCAATCAGCCCCAGCATTTT
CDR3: CASSPRENGNQPQHF

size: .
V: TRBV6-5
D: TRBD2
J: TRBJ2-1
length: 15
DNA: TGTGCCAGCCGAGGGGCTAGCGGGAGGGAGGATGAGCAGTTCTTC
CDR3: CASRGASGREDEQFF

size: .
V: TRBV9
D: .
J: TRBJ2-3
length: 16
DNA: TGTGCCAGCAGCGCACTAGGGACCGGGAGTGGAGATACGCAGTATTTT
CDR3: CASSALGTGSGDTQYF

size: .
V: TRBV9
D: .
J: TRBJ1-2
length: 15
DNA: TGTGCCAGCAGCGTAGTTGGCGGAGGATCCTATGGCTACACCTTC
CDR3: CASSVVGGGSYGYTF

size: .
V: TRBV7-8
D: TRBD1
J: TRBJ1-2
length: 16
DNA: TGTGCCAGCAGCTTAAGATCAGACAGGGCTAACTATGGCTACACCTTC
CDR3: CASSLRSDRANYGYTF

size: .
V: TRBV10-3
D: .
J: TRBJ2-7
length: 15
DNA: TGTGCCATCAGTGAGTCGGTGGGGGCTGGATACGAGCAGTACTTC
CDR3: CAISESVGAGYEQYF

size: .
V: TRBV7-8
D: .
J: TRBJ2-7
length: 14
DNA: TGTGCCAGCAGCTTAGGGACAGAAAGCTACGAGCAGTACTTC
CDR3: CASSLGTESYEQYF

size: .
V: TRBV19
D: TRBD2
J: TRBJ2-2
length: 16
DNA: TGTGCCAGTAGTCCGACAGAGCGGGACTACACCGGGGAGCTGTTTTTT
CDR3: CASSPTERDYTGELFF

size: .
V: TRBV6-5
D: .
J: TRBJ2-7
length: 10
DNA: TGTGCCAGCAGCCGGAACGAGCAGTACTTC
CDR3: CASSRNEQYF

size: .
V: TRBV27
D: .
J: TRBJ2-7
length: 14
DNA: TGTGCCAGCAGTTTACGGGGGCAGAGCTACGAGCAGTACTTC
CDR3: CASSLRGQSYEQYF

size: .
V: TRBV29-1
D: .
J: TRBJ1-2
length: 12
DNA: TGCAGCGTTTCGGGGGGCGGCTATGGCTACACCTTC
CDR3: CSVSGGGYGYTF

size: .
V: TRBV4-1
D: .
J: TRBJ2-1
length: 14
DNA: TGCGCCAGCAGCCAAGATACGACCTACAATGAGCAGTTCTTC
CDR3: CASSQDTTYNEQFF

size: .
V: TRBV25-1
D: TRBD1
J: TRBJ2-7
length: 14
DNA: TGTGCCAGCAGCCGGGACAGAGTTCCCTACGAGCAGTACTTC
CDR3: CASSRDRVPYEQYF

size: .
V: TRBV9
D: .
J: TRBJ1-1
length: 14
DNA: TGTGCCAGCAGCATCGACAGGTTGAACACTGAAGCTTTCTTT
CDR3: CASSIDRLNTEAFF

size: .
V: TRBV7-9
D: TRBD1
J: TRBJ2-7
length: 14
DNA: TGTGCCAGCAGCTTACGGACAGGGTTATACGAGCAGTACTTC
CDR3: CASSLRTGLYEQYF

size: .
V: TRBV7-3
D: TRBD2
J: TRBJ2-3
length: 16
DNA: TGTGCCAGCAGCTTTGGGACTAGCGGGATGTCAGATACGCAGTATTTT
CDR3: CASSFGTSGMSDTQYF

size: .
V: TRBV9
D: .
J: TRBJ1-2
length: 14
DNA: TGTGCCAGCAGTTCCGGGGGCCCCTATGGGGGCTACACCTTC
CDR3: CASSSGGPYGGYTF

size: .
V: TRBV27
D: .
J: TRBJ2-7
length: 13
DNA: TGTGCCAGCAGTTTGACTACAGGGTACGAGCAGTACTTC
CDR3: CASSLTTGYEQYF

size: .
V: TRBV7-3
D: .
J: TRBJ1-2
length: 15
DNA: TGTGCCAGCAGCCCAGCCAGGGGCGATCTACATGGCTACACCTTC
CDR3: CASSPARGDLHGYTF

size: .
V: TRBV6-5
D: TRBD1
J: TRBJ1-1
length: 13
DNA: TGTGCCAGCAGCCGGACAGGCCGAATGGGAGCTTTCTTT
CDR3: CASSRTGRMGAFF

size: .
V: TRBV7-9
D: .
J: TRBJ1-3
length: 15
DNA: TGTGCCAGCAGCTTCACCGGGAGCTCTGGAAACACCATATATTTT
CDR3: CASSFTGSSGNTIYF

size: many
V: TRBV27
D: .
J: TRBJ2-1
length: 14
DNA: TGTGCCAGCTCTCCAGGGGGGTCCTACAATGAGCAGTTCTTC
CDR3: CASSPGGSYNEQFF

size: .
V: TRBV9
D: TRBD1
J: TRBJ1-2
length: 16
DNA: TGTGCCAGCAGCGACTCCACAGGGGGTCGCGACTATGGCTACACCTTC
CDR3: CASSDSTGGRDYGYTF

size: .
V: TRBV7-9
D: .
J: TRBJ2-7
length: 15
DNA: TGTGCCAGCAGCCCCTGGATGGAGACACTCTACGAGCAGTACTTC
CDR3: CASSPWMETLYEQYF